The 17 T cell receptor beta chains in this list originate from one sample, sequenced in a study of OX40 agonist ivuxolimab in advanced cancers. Data came from immunoSEQ multiplex PCR; TCRdb stores just in-frame clones and leaves some out. The sample consists of approximately 50,000 clones, approximately 80% of them appearing once. The source was CD4+ or CD8+ T cells sorted from blood, collected in a trial of the OX40 agonist ivuxolimab. All receptors come from an adult with an advanced solid tumor such as melanoma, head and neck, liver or kidney cancer.

CDR3 loop: CAISSGTVKNIQYF. DNA of the CDR3: TGTGCCATCAGTTCCGGGACAGTCAAAAACATTCAGTACTTC. V usage is TRBV10-3 and J usage is TRBJ2-4; 7 bases match TRBD1. From germline, CDR1 is ENHRY and CDR2 SYGVKD. The J segment lost 3 bases and the V segment lost 5 bases, leaving 4 bases of the junction unmatched. The CDR3 totals 14 residues.

The genes are TRBV5-4 and TRBJ2-2; 9 positions match TRBD2. The CDR3 runs to 15 residues. The ends lost 4 bases at V and 5 bases at J; junction bases unmatched: 6. Germline CDR1 reads SGHNT; CDR2 reads YYREEE (reference sequence). CDR3 in amino acids: CASSRGGAETGELFF. The CDR3, as DNA: TGTGCCAGCAGCCGCGGGGGGGCGGAAACCGGGGAGCTGTTTTTT. Together with reference TRBV5-4 and TRBJ2-2, the CDR3 gives the full variable domain: ETGVTQSPTHLIKTRGQQVTLRCSSQSGHNTVSWYQQALGQGPQFIFQYYREEENGRGNFPPRFSGLQFPNYSSELNVNALELDDSALYLCASSRGGAETGELFFGEGSRLTVL.

This sequence joins TRBV5-1 and TRBJ2-7; possible D gene TRBD1, 5 bases. The CDR3 contains 14 residues. The V end lost 0 bases, the J end lost 3 bases, and 10 bases lay between the germline ends. CDR1 is SGHRS, CDR2 YFSETQ, per germline. The CDR3 loop is CASSLVPDNYEQYF. The CDR3 nucleotides are TGCGCCAGCAGCTTGGTTCCGGACAACTACGAGCAGTACTTC.

The chain combines TRBV7-2 with TRBJ1-2; no clear D gene. This CDR3 has 12 residues. Germline V gives CDR1 SGHTA, CDR2 FQGNSA. V lost 5 bases and J lost 7, with 11 bases in between. The CDR3 protein is CASSPGLGGYTF. The CDR3 coding sequence is TGTGCCAGCAGCCCAGGACTCGGTGGCTACACCTTC.

V usage is TRBV29-1 and J usage is TRBJ1-4; perhaps TRBD1 as D (5 bases). The CDR3 has 15 amino acids. Germline V gene lookup returns CDR1 SQVTM and CDR2 ANQGSEA. Between the trimmed V and J ends, which lost 5 bases and 8 bases, there was a span of 21 bases. In DNA, the CDR3 is TGCAGCGTTTCTAAGGGACCCGCTATAGAAGAAAAACTGTTTTTT. It translates to CSVSKGPAIEEKLFF. The full variable domain, completed using reference TRBV29-1 and TRBJ1-4, is SAVISQKPSRDICQRGTSLTIQCQVDSQVTMMFWYRQQPGQSLTLIATANQGSEATYESGFVIDKFPISRPNLTFSTLTVSNMSPEDSSIYLCSVSKGPAIEEKLFFGSGTQLSVL.

This chain connects TRBV6-1 to TRBJ2-1; TRBD1 matches 9 bases. Germline lookup yields CDR1 MNHNS and CDR2 SASEGT. The CDR3 runs to 16 residues. V was pared by 4 bases and J by 6 bases, with 10 bases of the junction left unmatched. The CDR3 bases are TGTGCCAGCAGTGTACAGGGGGCGCTGAGTATCAATGAGCAGTTCTTC. As protein: CASSVQGALSINEQFF.

The chain links TRBV28 to TRBJ1-2; D is unclear. The CDR3 consists of 11 residues. The V end was cut by 4 bases, the J end by 4 bases, with 4 bases between. The germline CDR1 and CDR2 sequences are MDHEN and SYDVKM. Here the CDR3 reads CASSYAYGYTF. The DNA of the CDR3 is TGTGCCAGCAGTTACGCCTATGGCTACACCTTC.

This clone came up once. The CDR3 sequence: CASSLWGQGGYEQYF. In DNA, the CDR3 is TGTGCCAGCAGTTTATGGGGCCAGGGAGGCTACGAGCAGTACTTC. The chain is built from TRBV27 and TRBJ2-7, with D possibly being TRBD2 (6 bases). Germline loops: CDR1 MNHEY, CDR2 SMNVEV (reference sequence). CDR3 size: 15 residues. V lost 1 base, J lost 3 bases, and 13 bases lay in between.

The CDR3 here is CASSLYRIAGGYEQYF. Here the CDR3 DNA reads TGTGCCAGCAGCTTGTACCGGATAGCGGGAGGCTACGAGCAGTACTTC. The V gene is TRBV7-8, the J gene TRBJ2-7; 10 bases line up with TRBD2. The CDR3 runs 16 residues. CDR1 is SGHVS and CDR2 is FQNEAQ in the germline V gene. V dropped 3 bases and J dropped 3; count of bases not matched to a gene: 8.

V is TRBV6-6 and J is TRBJ1-2, with a weak D call TRBD1 (5 bases). V gave up 6 bases and J gave up 4 bases, with 12 bases separating them. CDR3 length equals 13 residues. Germline loops: CDR1 MNHNY, CDR2 SVGAGI (reference sequence). CDR3 region: CASSPTVFYGYTF. CDR3 DNA: TGTGCCAGCAGCCCGACAGTTTTCTATGGCTACACCTTC.

This chain connects TRBV7-9 to TRBJ2-5, with 7 bases fitting TRBD2. V gave up 5 bases and J gave up 5 bases; unmatched junction bases: 5. The CDR3 has 13 residues. CDR1 is SEHNR and CDR2 is FQNEAQ in the germline V gene (reference sequence). The CDR3 spells CASSPGLGETQYF. CDR3 in DNA: TGTGCCAGCAGCCCAGGACTAGGCGAGACCCAGTACTTC.

V is TRBV9 and J is TRBJ1-4; possibly TRBD1 for D (5 bases). Trimming pared 4 bases from V and 7 bases from J, leaving 23 bases between. Germline V gives CDR1 SGDLS, CDR2 YYNGEE. The CDR3 extends over 17 amino acids. The CDR3 nucleotides are TGTGCCAGCAGCCCTAGCAGCGGGGGAGTCCGGGGTGAAAAACTGTTTTTT. This gives the protein CASSPSSGGVRGEKLFF.

The chain couples TRBV14 to TRBJ2-7; D is possibly TRBD1 (6 bases). There are 14 residues in the CDR3. Looked up from germline, CDR1 is SGHDN and CDR2 is FVKESK. Trimming removed 3 bases from V and 5 bases from J, with 14 bases in between. Here the CDR3 reads CASSHHRVRNEQYF. DNA for the CDR3: TGTGCCAGCAGCCACCACAGGGTTAGGAACGAGCAGTACTTC.

The rearrangement joins TRBV5-5 to TRBJ1-4; 10 bases match TRBD1. CDR1 and CDR2 (germline): SGHKS, YYEKEE (reference sequence). The junction had 5 bases not matched to a gene; V was cut back by 4 bases and J by 5 bases. This CDR3 is 15 amino acids long. The CDR3 DNA is TGTGCCAGCAGCCGTACGGGACAGGGGAATGAAAAACTGTTTTTT. Encoded protein: CASSRTGQGNEKLFF.

The chain is built from TRBV6-1 and TRBJ2-7; no reliable D call. V lost 6 bases and J lost 1, with 16 bases in between. The CDR3 sequence is 15 residues long. Germline V gene data show CDR1 as MNHNS and CDR2 as SASEGT. For the CDR3, the DNA is TGTGCCAGCAGCTACCTACCGATGTCGTCCTACGAGCAGTACTTC. This codes for CASSYLPMSSYEQYF.

The CDR3 loop is CASSPTARTYEQYF. DNA for the CDR3: TGTGCCAGCAGTCCTACCGCGAGGACCTACGAGCAGTACTTC. V and J are TRBV27 and TRBJ2-7; the D is unclear. The V and J ends lost 5 bases and 2 bases respectively, with 13 bases between them. This CDR3 has 14 residues. In germline, CDR1 is MNHEY, CDR2 SMNVEV (reference sequence).

This clone is medium-sized. This rearrangement joins TRBV29-1 to TRBJ1-1, with 7 bases fitting TRBD1. V gave up 2 bases and J gave up 6 bases; unmatched junction bases: 15. Germline V lookup: CDR1 SQVTM, CDR2 ANQGSEA. The CDR3 spans 16 residues. CDR3 bases: TGCAGCGTTGAACGGTGGACCGGGACAGAGGAGTCTGAAGCTTTCTTT. The encoded protein is CSVERWTGTEESEAFF.